The following is a T cell receptor (beta chain) sequence with its context. Its antigen is unknown. The record originates from a study of cytomegalovirus exposure and HLA in healthy donors. As for the study in general: The roughly 700 first-cohort repertoires shared a platform with the roughly 110 validation repertoires, as reported in a later analysis. Regarding the study as a whole: The study flagged approximately 180 TCR beta chains as cytomegalovirus-associated.

J gave up 8 bases and V 9 bases, and 9 bases lay outside the gene matches. CDR3 size: 12 residues. The germline gives CDR1 LNHDA, CDR2 SQIVND (reference sequence). Donors came from a validation cohort of 95 to 150 subjects, distinct from the first 666-subject cohort. Only in-frame clones appear in the TCRdb table, and some are missing; sequencing was by immunoSEQ multiplex PCR. The data show 100,000 to 150,000 clones, nearly 90% seen once. This clonotype originated in a man aged 25-40 years in good health and CMV-seronegative. The V gene is TRBV19, the J gene TRBJ1-1, with 7 bases identical to TRBD1. Sample: PBMCs. The CDR3 region has the DNA TGTGCCAGCGGACAGGCATTAGGGGAAGCTTTCTTT. Encoded protein: CASGQALGEAFF.